Here is one T cell receptor (beta chain) with its context. Some clones are missing from TCRdb's copy, which holds only in-frame ones; the method was immunoSEQ multiplex PCR. The sample lists about 29,000 clones, 78% seen once, with about 32% in the top ten. All trial patients relapsed after autologous stem cell transplantation. This record comes from a study of PD-1 blockade in classical Hodgkin lymphoma. The overall study: The study gave patients nivolumab 3 mg/kg intravenously every 2 weeks.

The CDR3 has 16 amino acids. In germline, CDR1 is SGDLS, CDR2 YYNGEE. Trimming removed 2 bases from V and 5 bases from J; junction bases left unmatched: 5. The material was peripheral blood mononuclear cells (PBMCs), obtained before the second cycle of nivolumab. The gene calls are TRBV9 and TRBJ2-1; 12 bases align to TRBD2. The receptor was isolated from a human donor with classical Hodgkin lymphoma. The CDR3 DNA reads TGTGCCAGCAGCGTTACACTAGCGGGGGGCCACAATGAGCAGTTCTTC. Protein: CASSVTLAGGHNEQFF.